Listed below are T cell receptor beta chains from one sample, sequenced in a study of cytomegalovirus exposure and HLA in healthy donors. Clones were sequenced by immunoSEQ multiplex PCR, and TCRdb holds only the in-frame ones, with some missing. This sample has some 120,000 clones; around 79% occur once, and the top ten carry 1.4% to 1.5%. Sequencing was carried out using PBMCs. The receptors derive from a woman aged 18-29 years in good health and CMV-seronegative. The CDR3 runs from the conserved cysteine through the conserved F or W. D genes are given only for firm matches. Some rows have no size entry. The others give once, few or many, or a class for an expanded clone.

D gene,V gene,J gene,clone size,CDR3 protein,CDR3 DNA
NA,TRBV5-5,TRBJ1-5,NA,CASSSGVGNQPQHF,TGTGCCAGCAGCTCAGGGGTGGGCAATCAGCCCCAGCATTTT
TRBD1,TRBV7-9,TRBJ1-5,NA,CASSPGTANQPQHF,TGTGCCAGCAGCCCCGGGACAGCTAATCAGCCCCAGCATTTT
TRBD2,TRBV28,TRBJ2-7,NA,CASSPEAGALREQYF,TGCGCCAGCAGTCCAGAAGCGGGAGCGCTCCGCGAGCAGTACTTC
NA,TRBV14,TRBJ1-1,NA,CASSQSHWAAEAFF,TGTGCCAGCAGCCAATCTCACTGGGCCGCTGAAGCTTTCTTT
NA,TRBV19,TRBJ1-2,NA,CASSISGQTGYTF,TGTGCCAGTAGTATCTCTGGACAGACTGGCTACACCTTC
TRBD2,TRBV27,TRBJ2-1,NA,CASSSAGVPYNEQFF,TGTGCCAGCAGTTCCGCGGGAGTGCCCTACAATGAGCAGTTCTTC
NA,TRBV6-5,TRBJ2-2,few,CASTGRNTGELFF,TGTGCCAGTACAGGACGGAACACCGGGGAGCTGTTTTTT
NA,TRBV18,TRBJ2-7,NA,CASSRGLEGEQYF,TGTGCCAGCTCACGCGGATTGGAGGGTGAGCAGTACTTC
NA,TRBV19,TRBJ2-7,NA,CASRYGGSYEQYF,TGTGCCAGTAGATATGGGGGGTCCTACGAGCAGTACTTC
TRBD1,TRBV10-2,TRBJ2-2,NA,CASSNRGLGELFF,TGCGCCAGCAGTAACAGGGGGCTCGGGGAGCTGTTTTTT
NA,TRBV11-2,TRBJ1-6,NA,CASSLGRHRNSPLHF,TGTGCCAGCAGCTTAGGTCGACACCGTAATTCACCCCTCCACTTT
NA,TRBV5-6,TRBJ2-6,NA,CASSLAGWGANGLTF,TGTGCCAGCAGCTTAGCGGGGTGGGGGGCCAACGGCCTGACTTTC
NA,TRBV14,TRBJ1-1,NA,CASSPGPGAEAFF,TGTGCCAGCAGCCCCGGGCCCGGGGCTGAAGCTTTCTTT
TRBD2,TRBV5-5,TRBJ2-3,NA,CASSRGLAGVRTDTQYF,TGTGCCAGCAGCCGGGGACTAGCGGGGGTAAGGACAGATACGCAGTATTTT
NA,TRBV2,TRBJ1-5,NA,CASSEFANQPQHF,TGTGCCAGCAGTGAATTTGCGAATCAGCCCCAGCATTTT
TRBD1,TRBV6-5,TRBJ1-1,NA,CASSYAQGTTEAFF,TGTGCCAGCAGTTACGCACAGGGGACCACTGAAGCTTTCTTT
NA,TRBV7-8,TRBJ2-1,NA,CASSLKGGNEQFF,TGTGCCAGCAGCTTAAAAGGGGGCAATGAGCAGTTCTTC
TRBD1,TRBV28,TRBJ1-2,NA,CASSPPGQGFEIGGYTF,TGTGCCAGCAGCCCCCCGGGACAGGGCTTCGAAATCGGTGGCTACACCTTC
NA,TRBV30,TRBJ1-5,once,CAWGLGNQPQHF,TGTGCCTGGGGACTCGGCAATCAGCCCCAGCATTTT
TRBD2,TRBV10-1,TRBJ2-4,NA,CASSEPGLGKNIQYF,TGCGCCAGCAGTGAGCCGGGACTAGGCAAAAACATTCAGTACTTC
TRBD1,TRBV6-5,TRBJ1-3,few,CASSSWTGGGGNTIYF,TGTGCCAGCAGTTCCTGGACAGGGGGCGGTGGAAACACCATATATTTT
NA,TRBV25-1,TRBJ2-7,NA,CASSDSGQFSYEQYF,TGTGCCAGCAGTGATTCAGGACAATTTAGCTACGAGCAGTACTTC
NA,TRBV18,TRBJ1-2,NA,CASSPSSGEAYGYTF,TGTGCCAGCTCACCAAGTTCGGGGGAGGCCTATGGCTACACCTTC
NA,TRBV6-5,TRBJ1-2,NA,CASSYSLTGTAGIHTF,TGTGCCAGCAGTTACTCGTTAACCGGGACGGCGGGAATTCACACCTTC
NA,TRBV6-5,TRBJ1-4,NA,CASSYKGATNEKLFF,TGTGCCAGCAGTTACAAAGGGGCTACTAATGAAAAACTGTTTTTT
TRBD1,TRBV5-6,TRBJ1-2,NA,CASSVADRGGYGYTF,TGTGCCAGCAGCGTAGCGGACAGGGGAGGCTATGGCTACACCTTC
NA,TRBV18,TRBJ2-3,few,CASSPDQGTGLSTDTQYF,TGTGCCAGCTCACCAGACCAGGGGACGGGGCTCTCGACGGATACGCAGTATTTT
NA,TRBV7-6,TRBJ1-1,NA,CASSLRAPNTEAFF,TGTGCCAGCAGCTTACGCGCCCCGAACACTGAAGCTTTCTTT
TRBD2,TRBV7-9,TRBJ2-1,NA,CASSLERVAGGDEQFF,TGTGCCAGCAGCTTAGAGCGAGTAGCGGGAGGCGATGAGCAGTTCTTC
TRBD2,TRBV5-1,TRBJ2-1,few,CASTSGINNEQFF,TGCGCCAGCACTAGCGGGATCAACAATGAGCAGTTCTTC
NA,TRBV4-1,TRBJ2-5,few,CASSQIQFQETQYF,TGCGCCAGCAGCCAAATACAGTTTCAAGAGACCCAGTACTTC
TRBD2,TRBV2,TRBJ2-5,once,CASRLAGPRETQYF,TGTGCCAGCAGACTAGCGGGCCCGAGGGAGACCCAGTACTTC
NA,TRBV29-1,TRBJ1-5,once,CSATWGGQPQHF,TGCAGCGCTACATGGGGGGGACAGCCCCAGCATTTT
TRBD2,TRBV6-5,TRBJ2-5,NA,CASSTGLAGEETQYF,TGTGCCAGCAGTACGGGACTAGCGGGAGAAGAGACCCAGTACTTC
TRBD1,TRBV2,TRBJ2-1,once,CASSTGGSRNNEQFF,TGTGCCAGCAGCACAGGGGGCTCGCGAAACAATGAGCAGTTCTTC
NA,TRBV19,TRBJ1-1,once,CASSIRSSPEAFF,TGTGCCAGTAGTATACGAAGCTCGCCTGAAGCTTTCTTT
TRBD1,TRBV7-9,TRBJ1-2,NA,CASSSTTTRTGGYGYTF,TGTGCCAGCAGCTCTACTACAACCAGGACAGGGGGATATGGCTACACCTTC
NA,TRBV9,TRBJ1-2,NA,CASNPHPQGTRGYTF,TGTGCCAGCAACCCCCACCCACAGGGCACGAGGGGCTACACCTTC
TRBD1,TRBV5-4,TRBJ2-7,NA,CASSSATGGYEQYF,TGTGCCAGCAGCTCCGCGACAGGGGGCTACGAGCAGTACTTC
NA,TRBV7-9,TRBJ1-6,NA,CASSLRQLYNSPLHF,TGTGCCAGCAGCCTCCGCCAACTATATAATTCACCCCTCCACTTT
TRBD2,TRBV5-1,TRBJ2-7,NA,CASSPRGETKYEQYF,TGCGCCAGCAGCCCCCGGGGGGAGACCAAATACGAGCAGTACTTC
NA,TRBV6-1,TRBJ2-3,NA,CASSEALGAVDTQYF,TGTGCCAGCAGTGAAGCTTTAGGTGCGGTAGATACGCAGTATTTT
NA,TRBV6-6,TRBJ1-6,NA,CASRGQVYNSPLHF,TGTGCCAGCAGGGGGCAAGTCTATAATTCACCCCTCCACTTT
NA,TRBV5-4,TRBJ1-1,NA,CASSYDRNTEAFF,TGTGCCAGCAGCTACGACAGGAACACTGAAGCTTTCTTT
NA,TRBV18,TRBJ1-6,NA,CASSPQGDSPLHF,TGTGCCAGCTCACCACAGGGGGACTCACCCCTCCACTTT
TRBD1,TRBV7-9,TRBJ2-1,NA,CASSRTGRNNEQFF,TGTGCCAGCAGTCGGACAGGGAGGAACAATGAGCAGTTCTTC